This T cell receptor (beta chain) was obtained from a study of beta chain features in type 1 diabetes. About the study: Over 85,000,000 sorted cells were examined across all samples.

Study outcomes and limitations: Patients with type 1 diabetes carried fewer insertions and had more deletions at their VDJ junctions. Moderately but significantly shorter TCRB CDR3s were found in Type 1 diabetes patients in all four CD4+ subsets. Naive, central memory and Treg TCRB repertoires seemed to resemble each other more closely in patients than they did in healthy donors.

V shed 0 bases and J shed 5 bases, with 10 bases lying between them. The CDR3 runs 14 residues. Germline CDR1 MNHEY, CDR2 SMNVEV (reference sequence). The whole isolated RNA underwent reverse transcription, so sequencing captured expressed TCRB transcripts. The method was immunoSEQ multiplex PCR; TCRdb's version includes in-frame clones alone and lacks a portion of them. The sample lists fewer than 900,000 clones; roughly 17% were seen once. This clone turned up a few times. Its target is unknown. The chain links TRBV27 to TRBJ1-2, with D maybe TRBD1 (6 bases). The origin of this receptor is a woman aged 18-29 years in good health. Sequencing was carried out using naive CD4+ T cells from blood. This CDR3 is CASSLSSGTYGYTF. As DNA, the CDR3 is TGTGCCAGCAGTTTATCGAGCGGGACATATGGCTACACCTTC.